This T cell receptor (beta chain) was retrieved from a study of shared clonotypes between healthy human individuals. Clones were sequenced by immunoSEQ multiplex PCR, and TCRdb holds only the in-frame ones, with some missing. In the table there are hundreds of thousands of clones, 73% of which are singletons. The V and J ends lost 3 bases and 8 bases respectively, with 12 bases between them. The V gene's germline CDR1 is SNHLY and CDR2 FYNNEI. The CDR3 is made up of 13 amino acids. This receptor was obtained from a woman in her 30s in good health. Sequencing was performed on memory CD4+ T cells sorted from blood. Subset noted: CD45RA-negative fraction. The V call is TRBV2, the J call TRBJ2-3, with D hard to call. The CDR3 sequence is CASSEGMTVTQYF. CDR3 nucleotides: TGTGCCAGCAGTGAGGGGATGACGGTTACGCAGTATTTT.